This T cell receptor (beta chain) was identified during a study of blood T cells in healthy people across ages. Study observations and caveats: Unsorted PBMCs ruled out conclusive naive versus antigen-experienced comparison.

With a J-beta primer mix and a sample-barcoded 5' primer, a second PCR ran about 6 to 11 cycles. Using its own MiXCR run on the 5' RACE reads, TCRdb lists one record per CDR3 protein. The table lists approximately 810,000 distinct CDR3 sequences, about 28% of them singletons. This clonotype came up a few times. Its target is unknown. The CDR3 loop spans 18 amino acids. CDR1 is SGHTA and CDR2 is FQGNSA in the germline V gene. The ends lost 5 bases at V and 7 bases at J; junction bases unmatched: 22. The sequencing input was blood. This clonotype was sampled from a woman of 80 years or more in good health. The chain employs TRBV7-2 and TRBJ1-2; 7 bases fit TRBD1. CDR3 nucleotides: TGTGCCAGCAGCCCAACATTGGGTAGTCCGACAGGGAGGGGTGGCTACACCTTC. Translation: CASSPTLGSPTGRGGYTF.